The sequence of this T cell receptor beta chain was determined in a study of T cell repertoires in cytomegalovirus infection. In the study overall: Public TCR beta signatures marked donors with CMV infection and the matching HLA.

TCRdb itself ran the reads through MiXCR, one entry per CDR3 protein. The profile shows 830,000 or so distinct CDR3 sequences, less than 35% of them singletons. This CDR3 has 16 residues. V was trimmed by 6 bases and J by 4 bases, leaving 19 bases between them. This clonotype has only a few counts. The antigen is undetermined. The source is a human donor in good health (CMV status not recorded). Some clones in this sample may be carry-over from other donors' samples. The chain is built from TRBV12-3 or TRBV12-4 and TRBJ2-1, with D perhaps TRBD2 (6 bases). The sequencing used cultured CD8+ T cells from PBMCs, collected from culture after CMV antigen stimulation. In nucleotides, the CDR3 is TGTGCCAGCAGCTCCCCGGGGGTGGCTGGTTACAATGAGCAGTTCTTC. This codes for CASSSPGVAGYNEQFF.